Presented here are 19 T cell receptor beta chains from one specimen sequenced in a study of molecular identifiers for immune sequencing clone quantification (dated by TCRdb to the late 2010s). The library was made by PCR. The instrument was a NextSeq 500. Using fastp at Q25 and MiXCR, TCRdb reprocessed the public reads and kept productive beta chains. Rows are unified per CDR3 protein, each entry keeping the most common DNA and genes. This sample holds about 97,000 distinct CDR3 sequences; approximately 25% were observed only once. The ten largest account for 0.94% of the sample. The material sequenced was naive CD8+ T cells from blood, with Jurkat cell RNA spiked in. The sample's cell subset or site, from its label and the paper: FACS-sorted CD8+CD4-CCR7+CD45RA+ naive T cells. The receptors stem from a human donor in good health. Some libraries in this study had Jurkat cell RNA spiked in.

Details on this clonotype: A read error may account for a junction end that differs from germline. The J gene is TRBJ1-5, the V gene TRBV6-2 or TRBV6-3, with TRBD1 as a possible D gene (6 bases). The CDR3 runs to 13 residues. CDR1 and CDR2 from the germline V gene are MNHEY and SVGEGT. The CDR3 sequence: CARSYGGGPPQHF. For the CDR3, the DNA is TGTGCCCGCAGTTATGGGGGGGGCCCGCCCCAGCATTTT.

The sample holds many counts of this clonotype. This chain connects TRBV11-1 to TRBJ2-2, with 8 bases lining up with TRBD2. The trim removed 5 bases at V and 0 bases at J, leaving 8 bases unmatched. The CDR3 consists of 17 residues. Per germline, CDR1 SGHAT and CDR2 FQDESV (reference sequence). The CDR3 protein is CASSPSWTSPNTGELFF. DNA of the CDR3: TGTGCCAGCAGCCCCTCATGGACTAGCCCGAACACCGGGGAGCTGTTTTTT.

In the case of this clonotype: This could be a read error, since a much larger clone is one nucleotide away. V gene TRBV27 combines with J gene TRBJ1-2, with 10 bases matching TRBD1. CDR1 and CDR2 (germline): MNHEY, SMNVEV (reference sequence). This CDR3 has 13 amino acids. The ends lost 10 bases at V and 2 bases at J; junction bases unmatched: 4. The CDR3 DNA reads as TGTGCCACCGGGACAGGGGACAACTATGGCTACACCTTC. Translated: CATGTGDNYGYTF.

This clonotype occurred many times. The V gene is TRBV30, the J gene TRBJ1-3; D gene ambiguous. This CDR3 spans 17 amino acids. Trimming removed 0 bases at V and 0 bases at J, with 15 bases between. Per the germline V gene, CDR1 is GTSNPN and CDR2 is SVGIG (reference sequence). CDR3 DNA sequence: TGTGCCTGGAGTGTACGCCCCAGGATAGGCTCTGGAAACACCATATATTTT. This sequence encodes CAWSVRPRIGSGNTIYF.

This clonotype has at least ten counts. This sequence joins TRBV11-1 and TRBJ2-7, with TRBD2 identical over 13 bases. The CDR3 length is 18 residues. Germline CDR1 is SGHAT and CDR2 is FQDESV (reference sequence). V dropped 3 bases and J dropped 5; count of bases not matched to a gene: 13. CDR3 residues: CASSLDSLLAGGPNEQYF. CDR3 coding DNA: TGTGCCAGCAGCTTGGACAGCCTACTAGCGGGAGGGCCCAACGAGCAGTACTTC.

This clonotype was observed at least ten times. The chain carries TRBV5-6 and TRBJ2-7; 7 bases line up with TRBD1. CDR1 is SGHDT, CDR2 YYEEEE, per germline. V dropped 4 bases and J dropped 2; count of bases not matched to a gene: 6. The CDR3 runs 14 residues. CDR3 sequence (DNA): TGTGCCAGCAGCGGCCGGGGACAGACCTACGAGCAGTACTTC. It is translated as CASSGRGQTYEQYF.

Comments on this clonotype: A read error is possible here, since a much larger clone lies one base away. The chain uses TRBV27 and TRBJ2-1; the D is unclear. The CDR3 covers 15 residues. The germline V gene encodes CDR1 MNHEY and CDR2 SMNVEV (reference sequence). V lost 3 bases, J lost 0 bases, and 9 bases lay in between. CDR3: CASSLGNPSYNEQFF. DNA for the CDR3: TGTGCCAGCAGTTTGGGGAACCCCTCCTACAATGAGCAGTTCTTC.

In its sample, this clonotype was seen many times. This chain uses TRBV4-1 with TRBJ1-1; D not certain. V was clipped by 5 bases and J by 3 bases, with 13 bases between them. Germline V gene lookup returns CDR1 MGHRA and CDR2 YSYEKL. The CDR3 totals 14 residues. The CDR3 loop reads CASSVGGDYTEAFF. Here the CDR3 DNA reads TGCGCCAGCAGCGTCGGCGGAGACTACACTGAAGCTTTCTTT.

This clonotype was recorded at least ten times. The chain carries TRBV28 and TRBJ2-3, with 9 bases matching TRBD2. V lost 5 bases and J lost 6; bases outside the gene matches: 21. Germline-derived CDR1 and CDR2 are MDHEN and SYDVKM. CDR3 length: 19 residues. CDR3 sequence (DNA): TGTGCCAGCAGTCCCCCTACCCGCTCGGCGGGGGGGCGGTTTGATACGCAGTATTTT. Protein: CASSPPTRSAGGRFDTQYF.

The chain combines TRBV28 with TRBJ2-2, with TRBD2 as a possible D gene (6 bases). Germline V CDR1 and CDR2: MDHEN, SYDVKM. V lost 1 base to trimming and J lost 7 bases, with 16 bases between them. The CDR3 loop spans 16 amino acids. This chain's CDR3 is CASSLSRGKGIGELFF. For the CDR3, the DNA is TGTGCCAGCAGTTTATCTCGGGGGAAGGGGATCGGGGAGCTGTTTTTT.

This clonotype was detected a few times. A much larger clonotype is one base distant, so this may be a read error. The rearrangement joins TRBV4-3 to TRBJ1-1; D is unclear. The CDR3 has 15 amino acids. In germline, CDR1 is LGHNA, CDR2 YSLEER. CDR3 loop: CASSQDRTLNTGAFF. The CDR3 coding sequence is TGCGCCAGCAGCCAAGACAGAACCCTAAACACTGGAGCTTTCTTT.

Only a few counts were recorded for this clonotype. The CDR3 DNA sequence: TGTGCCAGCAGCTCGGACAGGGGATCCACCGGGGAGCTGTTTTTT. It is translated as CASSSDRGSTGELFF. V is TRBV11-3 and J is TRBJ2-2; TRBD1 agrees at 9 bases. CDR1 is SGHNT, CDR2 YENEEA, per germline. Trimming took 4 bases from V and 4 from J; bases not matched to a gene: 4. The CDR3 loop spans 15 amino acids.

This clonotype showed up many times. The chain uses TRBV14 and TRBJ1-1; tentatively, D is TRBD1 (6 bases). V gave up 2 bases and J gave up 4 bases, with 14 bases separating them. There are 15 residues in the CDR3. Germline V lookup: CDR1 SGHDN, CDR2 FVKESK. This CDR3 reads CASSQPRGRVTEAFF. CDR3 nucleotides: TGTGCCAGCAGCCAACCCAGGGGTAGGGTCACTGAAGCTTTCTTT.

This clonotype has at least ten counts. The chain uses TRBV4-3 and TRBJ2-3; 8 bases are a match to TRBD1. The V gene end was trimmed by 0 bases and the J gene end by 1 base; junction bases not matched to a gene: 0. This CDR3 region has 15 residues. The germline V gene has CDR1 LGHNA and CDR2 YSLEER. In DNA form, the CDR3 reads TGCGCCAGCAGCCAAGAGACAGGGGGCACAGATACGCAGTATTTT. Its protein is CASSQETGGTDTQYF.

Notes on this clonotype: With a much larger clone just one base away, this may be a read error. The chain has TRBV4-3 and TRBJ2-7; D is possibly TRBD1 (6 bases). This CDR3 has 16 residues. The germline gives CDR1 LGHNA, CDR2 YSLEER. Trimming left V 4 bases short and J 3 bases short, with 19 bases between. As DNA, the CDR3 is TGCGCCAGCAGCCGAGTTGCATCAGGGGCCGACTACGAGCAGTACTTC. Protein product: CASSRVASGADYEQYF.

This clonotype was recorded at least ten times. The V gene is TRBV2, the J gene TRBJ1-2; D possibly corresponds to TRBD1 (5 bases). Germline V CDR1 and CDR2: SNHLY, FYNNEI. V lost 1 base and J 2 bases, leaving 14 bases between the germline ends. CDR3 length equals 16 residues. DNA for the CDR3: TGTGCCAGCAGTGAAGTTCGGGCAGGGAGGAACTATGGCTACACCTTC. This sequence encodes CASSEVRAGRNYGYTF.

This chain connects TRBV28 to TRBJ1-2; D possibly corresponds to TRBD1 (5 bases). Trimming took off 5 bases at V and 11 bases at J, with 15 bases between the two ends. Germline CDR1 is MDHEN and CDR2 is SYDVKM. This CDR3 has 12 amino acids. Written as DNA, the CDR3 is TGTGCCAGCAGTCCCGGGACGTCCTTTTACACCTTC. Encoded protein: CASSPGTSFYTF.

This clonotype was seen a few times. The genes are TRBV7-9 and TRBJ2-1; TRBD1 might be the D (8 bases). The V gene's germline CDR1 is SEHNR and CDR2 FQNEAQ (reference sequence). This CDR3 is built from 15 residues. The V end lost 1 base, the J end lost 9 bases, and 16 bases lay between the germline ends. The DNA for the CDR3 is TGTGCCAGCAGCTTAGTATTTACAGGGGGGGCTGAGCAGTTCTTC. Amino acids: CASSLVFTGGAEQFF.

V is TRBV28 and J is TRBJ2-2, with 10 bases lining up with TRBD1. This CDR3 is built from 14 residues. Germline values: CDR1 MDHEN, CDR2 SYDVKM. After removal of 4 bases from V and 6 bases from J, the junction contained 2 bases not matched to a gene. CDR3 region: CASSSGQGAGELFF. In nucleotides, the CDR3 is TGTGCCAGCAGTTCCGGACAGGGGGCCGGGGAGCTGTTTTTT.